The rows below give T cell receptor beta chains drawn from one sample of a study of regulatory T cells in long-lasting Graves disease. TCRdb reprocessed the multiplex PCR reads with MiXCR, giving one entry per CDR3 protein. The table lists approximately 470,000 distinct CDR3 sequences, 16% of them singletons, with 9.5% to 15% in the top ten. These records were also assigned to another study, of T cells in Graves' hyperthyroidism and ophthalmopathy.

Here the sequenced sample was peripheral blood mononuclear cells (PBMCs), taken at new diagnosis, from a patient treated with antithyroid drugs. The receptors come from a man in his forties with Graves disease. Each CDR3 is given without its conserved first and last residue.

ASSYAGQSTEAF,12,TRBV6-5,TRBJ1-1
ASSLGPGQSTDTQY,14,TRBV28,TRBJ2-3
ASSSRTGQLDEQY,13,TRBV5-1,TRBJ2-7
ASSQALAGVSQKTQY,15,TRBV4-1,TRBJ2-5
AWSVGVVTEAF,11,TRBV30,TRBJ1-1
ASRTSGRSSYNEQF,14,TRBV13,TRBJ2-1
ASSLARTPTGELF,13,TRBV11-2,TRBJ2-2
ASSLAGGTNEQF,12,TRBV27,TRBJ2-1
AWSVPAGGFEQF,12,TRBV30,TRBJ2-1
ASLYSDRGQNIQY,13,TRBV27,TRBJ2-4
ASSTSRQYHGYT,12,TRBV27,TRBJ1-2
ASSFWSNTEAF,11,TRBV5-4,TRBJ1-1
ASSFGRGYEQF,11,TRBV7-2,TRBJ2-1
ASSGSGQYNEQF,12,TRBV7-3,TRBJ2-1
ATSDLGGVYNEQF,13,TRBV24-1,TRBJ2-1
ASTRRGVSSGANVLT,15,TRBV19,TRBJ2-6
ASSSGTGGAGEQF,13,TRBV5-1,TRBJ2-1
ASSPEPGSYNEQF,13,TRBV3-1,TRBJ2-1
ASSFQLGTNEKLF,13,TRBV28,TRBJ1-4
ASRTSGSRTGELF,13,TRBV6-2/TRBV6-3,TRBJ2-2
ASSQRRLARSYNEQF,15,TRBV3-1,TRBJ2-1
SVVGRGFYEQY,11,TRBV29-1,TRBJ2-7
ASSLLVTEAF,10,TRBV12-3/TRBV12-4,TRBJ1-1
ASWDGGPARDTQY,13,TRBV6-1,TRBJ2-3
ASSQAGPGGGGWNIQY,16,TRBV3-1,TRBJ2-4
ASNHIDNWDTGELF,14,TRBV28,TRBJ2-2
ASSVAGTSVSDTQY,14,TRBV19,TRBJ2-3
ASSQALRPKETQY,13,TRBV4-1,TRBJ2-5
SVEQVGRGETQY,12,TRBV29-1,-
ASGTLGTGLNQPQH,14,TRBV12-5,TRBJ1-5
ASSLEERSTDTQY,13,TRBV11-1,TRBJ2-3
ASSPSGLLSYEQY,13,TRBV7-9,TRBJ2-7
ASSLGAGGRHTGELF,15,TRBV7-9,TRBJ2-2
SVAEGQANTEAF,12,TRBV29-1,TRBJ1-1
AIRSSTDTQY,10,TRBV10-3,TRBJ2-3
AWSVGRNNGQF,11,TRBV30,TRBJ2-1
ASGLVKGSTGGGTQY,15,TRBV12-5,TRBJ2-5
ASSITAGAKYNEQF,14,TRBV12-3/TRBV12-4,TRBJ2-1
ASSSPLSVPTSPLNTGELF,19,TRBV5-1,TRBJ2-2
AWSVTQGTEAF,11,TRBV30,TRBJ1-1
ASSLDREYPWNEQF,14,TRBV7-8,TRBJ2-1
AAGYRFYEQY,10,TRBV30,TRBJ2-7
ASSTVAGSNEQF,12,TRBV7-3,TRBJ2-1
ATGDTTYEQF,10,TRBV24-1,TRBJ2-1
ATSDFPFLSTGELF,14,TRBV24-1,TRBJ2-2
ASTTAGGDGEQY,12,TRBV9,-
ASSLTAGGTNEQF,13,TRBV13,TRBJ2-1
VVETQY,6,TRBV29-1,TRBJ2-5
ASSFDGASYEQY,12,TRBV7-2,TRBJ2-7
ASSEGAYT,8,TRBV2,TRBJ1-2
ASSESKGLAYNEQF,14,TRBV10-1,TRBJ2-1
SARTGLNEQY,10,TRBV20-1,TRBJ2-7
ASSVGSSNTGELF,13,TRBV9,TRBJ2-2
ASSEIPGGLMGYEQF,15,TRBV5-1,TRBJ2-1
AWSVPPGERSYGYT,14,TRBV30,TRBJ1-2
ASSLAASGLVEQY,13,TRBV11-2,TRBJ2-7
ASSPPGTTNSPLH,13,TRBV7-9,TRBJ1-6
ASSLMGINQPQH,12,TRBV28,TRBJ1-5
ASGQTGLVYEQY,12,TRBV12-5,TRBJ2-7